A single sample is the source of the 21 T cell receptor beta chains below, sequenced in a study of regulatory T cells in long-lasting Graves disease (dated by TCRdb to the early 2020s). Library preparation employed multiplex PCR. Sequencing relied on an Illumina HiSeq 4000. CDR3 regions were amplified by Arm-PCR with iRepertoire HTBI primers to construct TCR beta libraries. TCRdb reanalyzed the raw reads on its own, using fastp at Q25 for trimming and MiXCR for clone calling, and kept in-frame beta chains. One record per CDR3 amino acid sequence lists the most common genes and DNA. For this sample there are roughly 560,000 distinct CDR3 sequences; approximately 12% appear just once. The ten most abundant clones make up approximately 9% of the sample. This specimen's time point label, interpreted: newly diagnosed GD, antithyroid drugs for less than 3 months. RNA was extracted from PBMCs in TRIzol for both TCR sequencing and RNA sequencing.

The same data also went into a second study, on T cells in Graves' hyperthyroidism and ophthalmopathy.

The sample was peripheral blood mononuclear cells (PBMCs), taken at new diagnosis, from a patient treated with antithyroid drugs. The origin of the receptors is a woman aged 25 to 39 with Graves disease. Donor details come from another sample of the same person, matched by shared clones.

This clonotype occurred a few times. The rearrangement joins TRBV6-2 or TRBV6-3 to TRBJ2-1, with 8 bases fitting TRBD1. Germline lookup yields CDR1 MNHEY and CDR2 SVGEGT. The CDR3 length is 13 residues. Unmatched junction bases numbered 9, after V lost 7 bases and J lost 10 bases. The CDR3 here is CASTTTGGQEQFF. The CDR3 bases are TGTGCCAGCACCACCACAGGGGGGCAGGAGCAGTTCTTC.

This clonotype was picked up a small number of times. CDR3 region: CAWSLDGNQPQHF. CDR3 nucleotides: TGTGCCTGGAGTTTGGATGGCAATCAGCCCCAGCATTTT. The chain carries TRBV30 and TRBJ1-5, with D unclear. Trimming stripped 2 bases from V and 2 bases from J, with 7 bases between. Germline assignment: CDR1 GTSNPN and CDR2 SVGIG (reference sequence). This CDR3 comprises 13 residues.

This clonotype was detected a few times. This chain uses TRBV28 with TRBJ2-7; 12 bases are shared with TRBD2. Per germline, CDR1 MDHEN and CDR2 SYDVKM. The CDR3 has 16 residues. V gave up 3 bases and J gave up 5 bases; unmatched junction bases: 8. The CDR3 is CASSFRLAGVADEQYF. CDR3 DNA sequence: TGTGCCAGCAGTTTCCGACTAGCGGGAGTGGCTGACGAGCAGTACTTC. Looking up the rest from reference TRBV28 and TRBJ2-7 gives the full variable domain: DVKVTQSSRYLVKRTGEKVFLECVQDMDHENMFWYRQDPGLGLRLIYFSYDVKMKEKGDIPEGYSVSREKKERFSLILESASTNQTSMYLCASSFRLAGVADEQYFGPGTRLTVT.

This clonotype was observed at least ten times. The junction shows a germline mismatch at one end, possibly a read error. V and J are TRBV28 and TRBJ2-5; D might be TRBD2 (6 bases). Per germline, CDR1 MDHEN and CDR2 SYDVKM. The length of the CDR3 is 13 residues. The CDR3 sequence: CASSLWRGETQYF. CDR3 nucleotides: TGTGCCAGCAGCTTATGGCGGGGAGAGACCCAGTACTTC.

There are many counts of this clonotype. The chain carries TRBV6-5 and TRBJ1-4, with D possibly TRBD1 on 6 matching bases. V shed 3 bases and J shed 8 bases, with 13 bases lying between them. The CDR3 is made up of 14 amino acids. Germline V gives CDR1 MNHEY, CDR2 SVGAGI. The CDR3 sequence: CASSYSAGVEKLFF. The CDR3 coding sequence is TGTGCCAGCAGTTATTCTGCAGGGGTGGAAAAACTGTTTTTT.

At least ten counts were recorded for this clonotype. This chain connects TRBV7-6 to TRBJ2-7; D is possibly TRBD2 (5 bases). The germline CDR1 and CDR2 sequences are SGHVS and FNYEAQ. This CDR3 comprises 13 residues. V lost 1 base, J lost 3 bases, and 7 bases lay in between. This chain's CDR3 is CASSLGENYEQYF. The CDR3 DNA sequence: TGTGCCAGCAGCTTAGGGGAGAACTACGAGCAGTACTTC.

In regard to this clonotype: Being one base from a much bigger clone, this may be a read error. DNA for the CDR3: TGTGCCAGTAGTATCGGACCGGCGTCCTACAATGAGCAGTTCTTC. Protein product: CASSIGPASYNEQFF. The V call is TRBV19, the J call TRBJ2-1; D remains ambiguous. V was shortened by 3 bases and J by 1 base, with 10 bases between the two germline ends. CDR1 is LNHDA, CDR2 SQIVND, per germline (reference sequence). The CDR3 runs 15 residues.

Turning to this clonotype: A much more abundant neighbour one base away suggests this may be a read error. This rearrangement joins TRBV7-9 to TRBJ2-7; possibly TRBD2 for D (6 bases). Trimming took off 1 base at V and 1 base at J, with 14 bases between the two ends. The CDR3 runs to 16 residues. Looked up from germline, CDR1 is SEHNR and CDR2 is FQNEAQ (reference sequence). This CDR3 is CASSLVGGGNSYEQYF. CDR3 DNA: TGTGCCAGCAGCTTAGTTGGTGGCGGGAATTCCTACGAGCAGTACTTC.

In its sample, this clonotype was seen many times. This chain uses TRBV7-9 with TRBJ2-2; perhaps D is TRBD1 or TRBD2 (5 bases each). The CDR3 loop spans 16 amino acids. Germline lookup yields CDR1 SEHNR and CDR2 FQNEAQ (reference sequence). Trimming cost V 4 bases and J 5 bases, with 17 bases left between them. The CDR3 here is CASSSGWGTRTGELFF. The CDR3 region has the DNA TGTGCCAGCAGCTCCGGATGGGGGACGCGGACCGGGGAGCTGTTTTTT.

The V call is TRBV14, the J call TRBJ2-1; 12 bases map to TRBD2. The V gene's germline CDR1 is SGHDN and CDR2 FVKESK. Trimming removed 3 bases from V and 0 bases from J; junction bases left unmatched: 3. The CDR3 has 17 residues. CDR3 DNA sequence: TGTGCCAGCAGCCACGGGACTAGCGGGCACTCCTACAATGAGCAGTTCTTC. Residues: CASSHGTSGHSYNEQFF.

The rearrangement uses TRBV9 and TRBJ2-1; D not resolved. V gave up 2 bases and J gave up 7 bases, with 16 bases separating them. This CDR3 contains 15 residues. Germline CDR1 is SGDLS and CDR2 is YYNGEE. The CDR3 protein is CASSVGSLWVNEQFF. CDR3 DNA: TGTGCCAGCAGCGTCGGCTCTCTATGGGTGAATGAGCAGTTCTTC.

This clonotype was recorded at least ten times. The chain is built from TRBV20-1 and TRBJ2-1; 7 bases are a match to TRBD1. The CDR3 has 15 amino acids. Losses at the gene ends were 0 bases for V and 7 bases for J; bases not matched to a gene: 9. CDR1 and CDR2 from the germline V gene are DFQATT and SNEGSKA (reference sequence). CDR3 nucleotides: TGCAGTGCTAGAGAACAGGGGAGTAGGGTAAATGAGCAGTTCTTC. Protein product: CSAREQGSRVNEQFF.

This clonotype came up many times. This chain connects TRBV27 to TRBJ2-7; no reliable D call. Between the trimmed V and J ends, which lost 5 bases and 2 bases, there was a span of 16 bases. The CDR3 runs to 15 residues. Per germline, CDR1 MNHEY and CDR2 SMNVEV (reference sequence). CDR3 coding DNA: TGTGCCAGCAGTCCCACCTTGAAAGGAGCCTACGAGCAGTACTTC. Translated: CASSPTLKGAYEQYF.

In its sample, this clonotype was seen once. CDR3 DNA: TGTGCCAGCAGCCCAGATTCGGGGTACCAAGAGACCCAGTACTTC. Its protein product is CASSPDSGYQETQYF. The chain uses TRBV3-1 and TRBJ2-5, with D perhaps matching TRBD2 (5 bases). V lost 4 bases, J lost 0 bases, and 12 bases lay in between. The CDR3 extends over 15 amino acids. Per germline, CDR1 LGHDT and CDR2 YNNKEL (reference sequence).

Comments on this clonotype: This probably arose from a read error, given a far larger clone one base away. This chain uses TRBV28 with TRBJ2-7; 13 bases are shared with TRBD2. The CDR3 runs to 16 residues. CDR1 is MDHEN and CDR2 is SYDVKM in the germline V gene. The ends lost 1 base at V and 7 bases at J; junction bases unmatched: 7. CDR3: CASSLFGTSGINEQYF. The CDR3 DNA is TGTGCCAGCAGTTTATTCGGGACTAGCGGGATCAATGAGCAGTACTTC.

This clonotype has at least ten counts. The rearrangement links TRBV6-2 or TRBV6-3 to TRBJ2-1; TRBD2 might be the D (5 bases). The CDR3 runs to 14 residues. Per germline, CDR1 MNHEY and CDR2 SVGEGT. V gave up 6 bases and J gave up 3 bases, with 12 bases separating them. The CDR3 DNA reads as TGTGCCAGCAGCCCTCTAGCACACTACAATGAGCAGTTCTTC. It encodes CASSPLAHYNEQFF.

This clonotype was recorded a few times. The rearrangement links TRBV20-1 to TRBJ1-3; 7 bases line up with TRBD1. V gave up 5 bases and J gave up 0 bases; unmatched junction bases: 4. The CDR3 is made up of 14 amino acids. Germline V gene sequence: CDR1 DFQATT, CDR2 SNEGSKA (reference sequence). CDR3 protein: CSAPDRASGNTIYF. The CDR3 DNA sequence: TGCAGTGCTCCCGACAGGGCCTCTGGAAACACCATATATTTT.

The sample holds many counts of this clonotype. The V call is TRBV27, the J call TRBJ1-1; TRBD1 is a possible D gene (6 bases). From germline, CDR1 is MNHEY and CDR2 SMNVEV (reference sequence). Trimming took off 3 bases at V and 5 bases at J, with 16 bases between the two ends. This CDR3 is 15 amino acids long. Here the CDR3 reads CASSLWGAGNTEAFF. CDR3 nucleotide sequence: TGTGCCAGCAGTTTGTGGGGGGCTGGGAATACTGAAGCTTTCTTT.

A few counts support this clonotype. The chain couples TRBV6-2 or TRBV6-3 to TRBJ1-2; no definite D call. Between the trimmed V and J ends, which lost 4 bases and 4 bases, there was a span of 10 bases. From germline, CDR1 is MNHEY and CDR2 SVGEGT. The CDR3 is 13 residues long. The CDR3 sequence is CASSSGFSYGYTF. The CDR3 DNA reads as TGTGCCAGCAGTTCCGGGTTCTCCTATGGCTACACCTTC.

In its sample, this clonotype was seen many times. The genes are TRBV29-1 and TRBJ1-1, with D unresolved. Looked up from germline, CDR1 is SQVTM and CDR2 is ANQGSEA. Trimming pared 6 bases from V and 7 bases from J, leaving 15 bases between. This CDR3 spans 12 amino acids. The CDR3 nucleotides read TGCAGCGTACTAGCTGGGCCCATTGAAGCTTTCTTT. This translates into CSVLAGPIEAFF.

This clonotype was recorded at least ten times. The DNA for the CDR3 is TGTGCCATCAGTGAGAGGACAGGATTAAATCAGCCCCAGCATTTT. This codes for CAISERTGLNQPQHF. The chain is built from TRBV10-3 and TRBJ1-5; TRBD1 matches at 7 bases. The CDR3 is 15 residues long. V was clipped by 2 bases and J by 4 bases; unmatched bases: 5. The V gene's germline CDR1 is ENHRY and CDR2 SYGVKD.